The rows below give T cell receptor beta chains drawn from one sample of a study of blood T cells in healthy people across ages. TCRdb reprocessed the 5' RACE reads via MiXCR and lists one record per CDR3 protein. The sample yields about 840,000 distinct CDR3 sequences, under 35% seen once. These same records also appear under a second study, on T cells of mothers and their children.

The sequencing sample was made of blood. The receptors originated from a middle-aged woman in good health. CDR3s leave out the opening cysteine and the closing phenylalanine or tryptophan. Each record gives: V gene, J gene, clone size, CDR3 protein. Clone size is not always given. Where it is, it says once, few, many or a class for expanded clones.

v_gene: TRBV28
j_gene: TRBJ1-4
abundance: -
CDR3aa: ASRGTVNNEKLF

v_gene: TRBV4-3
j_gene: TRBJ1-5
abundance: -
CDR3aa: ASSLWTGSNQPQH

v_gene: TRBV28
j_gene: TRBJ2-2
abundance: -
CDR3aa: ASSLGTRTGELF

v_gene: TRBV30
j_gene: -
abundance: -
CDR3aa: AWSVGSYEQY

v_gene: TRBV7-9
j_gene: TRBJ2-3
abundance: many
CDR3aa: ASGPAGGLADTQY

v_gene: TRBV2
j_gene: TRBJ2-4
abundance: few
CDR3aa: ASSEAGVNEQY

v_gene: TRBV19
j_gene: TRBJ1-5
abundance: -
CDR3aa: ASSMRDYSNQPQH

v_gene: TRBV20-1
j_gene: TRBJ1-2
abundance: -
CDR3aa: SANRDSAEGYT

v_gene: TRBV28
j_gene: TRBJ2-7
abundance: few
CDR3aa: ASSLRRLGQIIFSYEQY

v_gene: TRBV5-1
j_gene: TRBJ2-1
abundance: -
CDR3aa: ASSLDSSSPYNEQF

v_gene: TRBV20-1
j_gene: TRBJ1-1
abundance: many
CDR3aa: SASRESEAF

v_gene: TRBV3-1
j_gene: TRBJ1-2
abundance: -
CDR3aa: ASSLLGTGPTDGYT

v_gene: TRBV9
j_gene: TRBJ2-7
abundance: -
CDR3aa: ASSAHPGTGNHEQY

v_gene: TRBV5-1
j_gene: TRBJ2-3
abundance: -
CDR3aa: ASSPLGGSGLTDTQY

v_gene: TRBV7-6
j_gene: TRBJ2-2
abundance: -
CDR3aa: ASSARDGELF

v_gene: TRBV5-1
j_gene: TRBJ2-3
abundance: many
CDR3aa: ASSLVGADTQY

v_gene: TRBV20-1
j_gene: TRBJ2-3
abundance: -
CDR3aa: SARPPTSGSRDTQY

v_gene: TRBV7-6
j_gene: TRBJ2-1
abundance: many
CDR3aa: ASSWQTYNEQF

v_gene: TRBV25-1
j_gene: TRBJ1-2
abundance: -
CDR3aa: ASSGGPSGHYGYT

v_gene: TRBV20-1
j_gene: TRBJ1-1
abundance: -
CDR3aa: SARDPRGDTEAF

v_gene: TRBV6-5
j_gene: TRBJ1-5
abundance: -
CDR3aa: ASSWNIRNQPQH

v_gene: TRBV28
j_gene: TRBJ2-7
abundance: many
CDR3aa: ASSSAGGPYEQY

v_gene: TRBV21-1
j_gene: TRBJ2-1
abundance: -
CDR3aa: ASITSGVNNEQF

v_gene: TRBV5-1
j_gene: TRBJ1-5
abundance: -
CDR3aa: ASSLGRGDQPQH

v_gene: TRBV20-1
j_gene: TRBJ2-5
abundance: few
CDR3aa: SARFRTRGGETQY

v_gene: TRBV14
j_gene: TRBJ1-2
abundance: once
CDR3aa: ASNQVWTNYGYT

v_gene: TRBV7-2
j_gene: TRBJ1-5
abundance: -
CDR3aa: ASSSDRGGLPQH

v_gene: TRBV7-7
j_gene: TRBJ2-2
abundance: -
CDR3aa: ASSLGSAAGELF

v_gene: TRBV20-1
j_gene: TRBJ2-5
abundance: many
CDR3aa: SARPDRGQETQY

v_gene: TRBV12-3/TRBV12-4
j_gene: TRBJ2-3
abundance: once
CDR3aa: ASSLRQGTPTDTQY

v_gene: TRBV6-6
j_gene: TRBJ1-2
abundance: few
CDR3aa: ASSYKGQSGYGYT

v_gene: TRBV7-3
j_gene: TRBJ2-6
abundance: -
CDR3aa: ASSLTGTGTGANVLT

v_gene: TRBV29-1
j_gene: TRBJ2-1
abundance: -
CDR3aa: SVISASRTYNEQF